Shown below are 27 T cell receptor beta chains from a single sample sequenced in a study of siplizumab effects on memory and regulatory T cells. TCRdb's copy holds only in-frame clones and misses some; the assay was immunoSEQ multiplex PCR. The table includes approximately 60,000 clones, less than 80% detected once. Sequenced input: memory CD4+ T cells sorted from blood. The receptors shown here come from a human donor in good health.

This clone appeared once. The chain carries TRBV7-9 and TRBJ2-5, with 7 bases matching TRBD2. This CDR3 has 14 amino acids. Trimming removed 6 bases from V and 1 base from J; junction bases left unmatched: 5. CDR1 SEHNR and CDR2 FQNEAQ come from the germline V gene (reference sequence). The CDR3 protein is CASSVLAVQETQYF. The CDR3 coding sequence is TGTGCCAGCAGTGTCCTAGCGGTCCAAGAGACCCAGTACTTC.

The chain carries TRBV11-3 and TRBJ1-1; TRBD1 matches 9 bases. The CDR3 contains 17 residues. J gave up 5 bases and V 0 bases, and 10 bases lay outside the gene matches. CDR1 and CDR2 from the germline V gene are SGHNT and YENEEA. Written as DNA, the CDR3 is TGTGCCAGCAGCTTAGATCAGGGACAGGGTTTGGGGACTGAAGCTTTCTTT. Amino acids: CASSLDQGQGLGTEAFF. Looking up the rest from reference TRBV11-3 and TRBJ1-1 gives the full variable domain: EAGVVQSPRYKIIEKKQPVAFWCNPISGHNTLYWYLQNLGQGPELLIRYENEEAVDDSQLPKDRFSAERLKGVDSTLKIQPAELGDSAVYLCASSLDQGQGLGTEAFFGQGTRLTVV.

The rearrangement joins TRBV19 to TRBJ1-6; 8 bases map to TRBD1. J lost 5 bases, V lost 4 bases, and 4 bases had no gene match. Germline CDR1 LNHDA, CDR2 SQIVND (reference sequence). This CDR3 is 15 amino acids long. The CDR3 spells CASSTQGADNSPLHF. CDR3 DNA sequence: TGTGCCAGTAGTACCCAGGGGGCAGATAATTCACCCCTCCACTTT.

This clone was detected once. The chain recombines TRBV7-7 with TRBJ2-2; D gene unclear. There are 13 residues in the CDR3. CDR1 is SSHAT and CDR2 is FNYEAQ in the germline V gene (reference sequence). The V end was cut by 1 base, the J end by 4 bases, with 4 bases between. The CDR3 loop is CASSLGGTGELFF. The CDR3, as DNA: TGTGCCAGCAGCTTAGGGGGCACCGGGGAGCTGTTTTTT. Together with reference TRBV7-7 and TRBJ2-2, the CDR3 gives the full variable domain: GAGVSQSPRYKVTKRGQDVTLRCDPISSHATLYWYQQALGQGPEFLTYFNYEAQPDKSGLPSDRFSAERPEGSISTLTIQRTEQRDSAMYRCASSLGGTGELFFGEGSRLTVL.

The chain recombines TRBV4-3 with TRBJ2-2; D may be TRBD1 or TRBD2 (5 bases each). Trimming stripped 0 bases from V and 5 bases from J, with 16 bases between. Germline loops: CDR1 LGHNA, CDR2 YSLEER. This CDR3 is built from 17 residues. CDR3 sequence reads: CASSQEGVRGVTGELFF. CDR3 sequence (DNA): TGCGCCAGCAGCCAAGAGGGGGTCCGGGGCGTTACCGGGGAGCTGTTTTTT.

The rearrangement uses TRBV2 and TRBJ1-5, with a weak D call TRBD1 (6 bases). CDR3 length: 15 residues. The V end was cut by 4 bases, the J end by 6 bases, with 16 bases between. In germline, CDR1 is SNHLY, CDR2 FYNNEI. The CDR3 is CASSGGGGWIQPQHF. The CDR3 bases are TGTGCCAGCAGTGGAGGGGGGGGTTGGATTCAGCCCCAGCATTTT.

The V gene is TRBV21-1, the J gene TRBJ2-7; the D call in the table, TRBD2, was not verified against the DNA. TRBV21-1 is a documented pseudogene. The CDR3 consists of 9 residues. CDR3 residues: CASLYEQYF. CDR3 nucleotide sequence: TGTGCCAGCCTCTACGAGCAGTACTTC.

The J gene is TRBJ2-7, the V gene TRBV21-1; the table's D call TRBD1 went unverified against the DNA. TRBV21-1 is described as a pseudogene. The length of the CDR3 is 12 residues. The CDR3 nucleotides read TGTGCCAGCAGCATCAGGGCCTACGAGCAGTACTTC. Its translation is CASSIRAYEQYF.

The J gene is TRBJ2-2, the V gene TRBV7-2; the match to TRBD1 covers 7 bases. Germline V lookup: CDR1 SGHTA, CDR2 FQGNSA. V lost 5 bases to trimming and J lost 2 bases; unmatched junction nucleotides: 8. This CDR3 comprises 16 residues. The CDR3 bases are TGTGCCAGCAGCACACGGGACAGCCGTAACACCGGGGAGCTGTTTTTT. Amino acids: CASSTRDSRNTGELFF.

J is TRBJ2-5 and V is TRBV7-2; D is possibly TRBD2 (7 bases). Between the trimmed V and J ends, which lost 6 bases and 5 bases, there was a span of 16 bases. Germline CDR1 is SGHTA and CDR2 is FQGNSA. The CDR3 runs to 14 residues. DNA for the CDR3: TGTGCCAGCAGAGAGGGGGGGGTGTGGGAGACCCAGTACTTC. It is translated as CASREGGVWETQYF.

The gene calls are TRBV7-9 and TRBJ1-1; D is perhaps TRBD1 (6 bases). V shed 1 base and J shed 1 base, with 10 bases lying between them. CDR3 length equals 15 residues. The V gene's germline CDR1 is SEHNR and CDR2 FQNEAQ (reference sequence). CDR3 coding DNA: TGTGCCAGCAGCTTAGGCCAGGGACAGAACACTGAAGCTTTCTTT. Translated, it gives CASSLGQGQNTEAFF.

V gene TRBV5-1 combines with J gene TRBJ2-1; 8 bases line up with TRBD2. V trimming: 3 bases; J trimming: 2 bases; junction bases outside the gene matches: 7. The CDR3 spans 16 residues. Per the germline V gene, CDR1 is SGHRS and CDR2 is YFSETQ. CDR3 in amino acids: CASSWDSGITYNEQFF. CDR3 nucleotide sequence: TGCGCCAGCAGCTGGGATAGCGGGATCACCTACAATGAGCAGTTCTTC. Full variable domain (outside the CDR3, taken from reference TRBV5-1 and TRBJ2-1): KAGVTQTPRYLIKTRGQQVTLSCSPISGHRSVSWYQQTPGQGLQFLFEYFSETQRNKGNFPGRFSGRQFSNSRSEMNVSTLELGDSALYLCASSWDSGITYNEQFFGPGTRLTVL.

V gene TRBV10-1 combines with J gene TRBJ2-6; D uncertain. V was trimmed by 0 bases and J by 4 bases, leaving 10 bases between them. Looked up from germline, CDR1 is WNHNN and CDR2 is SYGVQD (reference sequence). This CDR3 is built from 16 residues. This CDR3 is CASSESRRSGANVLTF. The DNA of the CDR3 is TGCGCCAGCAGTGAGTCTAGGCGGTCCGGGGCCAACGTCCTGACTTTC.

This clone was seen more than once but under ten times. The chain combines TRBV9 with TRBJ1-5, with D uncertain. Germline V lookup: CDR1 SGDLS, CDR2 YYNGEE. V was pared by 3 bases and J by 7 bases, with 11 bases between. The CDR3 contains 13 residues. The CDR3 reads CASSANLQQPQHF. CDR3 bases: TGTGCCAGCAGCGCAAACCTACAGCAGCCCCAGCATTTT.

The J gene is TRBJ2-3, the V gene TRBV18; weak D call: TRBD2 (5 bases). CDR3 size: 15 residues. The V gene's germline CDR1 is KGHSH and CDR2 LQKENI. Trimming took off 2 bases at V and 1 base at J, with 10 bases between the two ends. CDR3 amino acids: CASSPSGIRTDTQYF. The CDR3 DNA sequence: TGTGCCAGCTCACCATCGGGGATACGCACAGATACGCAGTATTTT. Filled out from reference TRBV18 and TRBJ2-3, the complete variable domain reads NAGVMQNPRHLVRRRGQEARLRCSPMKGHSHVYWYRQLPEEGLKFMVYLQKENIIDESGMPKERFSAEFPKEGPSILRIQQVVRGDSAAYFCASSPSGIRTDTQYFGPGTRLTVL.

The V call is TRBV6-1, the J call TRBJ2-6; TRBD1 aligns across 10 bases. Trimming removed 3 bases from V and 1 base from J; junction bases left unmatched: 6. CDR1 and CDR2 (germline): MNHNS, SASEGT. This CDR3 comprises 18 residues. The CDR3 coding sequence is TGTGCCAGCAGTGACCCGGGACAGGGGAAATCTGGGGCCAACGTCCTGACTTTC. This sequence encodes CASSDPGQGKSGANVLTF.

V gene TRBV7-6 combines with J gene TRBJ2-3; a possible D gene is TRBD2 (6 bases). The CDR3 is 15 amino acids. V lost 2 bases and J 1 base, leaving 10 bases between the germline ends. The germline V gene encodes CDR1 SGHVS and CDR2 FNYEAQ. The CDR3 protein is CASSLYGRGTDTQYF. The CDR3 nucleotides read TGTGCCAGCAGCTTATACGGGAGAGGCACAGATACGCAGTATTTT.

The CDR3 spells CASSKQNNEKLFF. The CDR3 region has the DNA TGTGCCAGCAGTAAACAGAATAATGAAAAACTGTTTTTT. This rearrangement joins TRBV6-1 to TRBJ1-4; D is ambiguous. Per the germline V gene, CDR1 is MNHNS and CDR2 is SASEGT. The CDR3 loop spans 13 amino acids. With 5 bases removed from V and 4 bases from J, the gap between germline ends came to 8 bases.

The genes are TRBV5-4 and TRBJ2-1; D is perhaps TRBD2 (6 bases). Germline-derived CDR1 and CDR2 are SGHNT and YYREEE (reference sequence). The V gene lost 0 bases and the J gene lost 6 bases, with 13 bases spanning the gap. CDR3 length: 15 residues. Written as DNA, the CDR3 is TGTGCCAGCAGCTTGGTGACGGGGGTGGGCAATGAGCAGTTCTTC. Protein: CASSLVTGVGNEQFF.

This sequence joins TRBV27 and TRBJ1-1; D unclear. V was pared by 6 bases and J by 5 bases, with 16 bases between. CDR1 is MNHEY and CDR2 is SMNVEV in the germline V gene (reference sequence). CDR3 size: 14 residues. DNA for the CDR3: TGTGCCAGCAGACTCGGAGAGGGAAGAACTGAAGCTTTCTTT. It codes for CASRLGEGRTEAFF.

The chain couples TRBV19 to TRBJ1-5, with 11 bases identical to TRBD1. This CDR3 is built from 16 residues. V was pared by 9 bases and J by 7 bases, with 14 bases of the junction left unmatched. The germline V gene encodes CDR1 LNHDA and CDR2 SQIVND (reference sequence). In nucleotides, the CDR3 is TGTGCCAGCCTTCCCTGGGACAGGGGGGAGAGGCAGCCCCAGCATTTT. It is translated as CASLPWDRGERQPQHF. The full variable domain, completed using reference TRBV19 and TRBJ1-5, is DGGITQSPKYLFRKEGQNVTLSCEQNLNHDAMYWYRQDPGQGLRLIYYSQIVNDFQKGDIAEGYSVSREKKESFPLTVTSAQKNPTAFYLCASLPWDRGERQPQHFGDGTRLSIL.

Remarks on this clone: Additional DNA sequences in this sample encode the identical CDR3. The rearrangement links TRBV11-3 to TRBJ2-5; D uncertain. V lost 1 base and J 4 bases, leaving 7 bases between the germline ends. CDR1 SGHNT and CDR2 YENEEA come from the germline V gene. The CDR3 totals 13 residues. CDR3 nucleotides: TGTGCCAGCAGCTTAGGGCCCGGAGAGACCCAGTACTTC. It yields the protein CASSLGPGETQYF.

There are a few counts of this clone. The chain links TRBV28 to TRBJ2-4; TRBD2 matches 7 bases. Unmatched junction bases numbered 6, after V lost 2 bases and J lost 2 bases. Germline values: CDR1 MDHEN, CDR2 SYDVKM. The CDR3 covers 16 residues. CDR3 sequence: CASSLPGGSTKNIQYF. In nucleotides, the CDR3 is TGTGCCAGCAGTTTACCCGGGGGGTCAACCAAAAACATTCAGTACTTC.

The genes are TRBV5-4 and TRBJ2-5, with 7 bases matching TRBD2. V was pared by 3 bases and J by 5 bases, with 7 bases of the junction left unmatched. This CDR3 comprises 14 residues. Per germline, CDR1 SGHNT and CDR2 YYREEE (reference sequence). In DNA, the CDR3 is TGTGCCAGCAGCTCCCAGGCGGGGGAGGAGACCCAGTACTTC. It codes for CASSSQAGEETQYF.

The V gene is TRBV19, the J gene TRBJ1-2; no clear D. Between the trimmed V and J ends, which lost 3 bases and 3 bases, there was a span of 14 bases. CDR1 is LNHDA and CDR2 is SQIVND in the germline V gene (reference sequence). This CDR3 is built from 15 residues. The CDR3 protein is CASSIGLRQDYGYTF. CDR3 nucleotides: TGTGCCAGTAGTATTGGCCTGAGACAAGACTATGGCTACACCTTC.

The rearrangement joins TRBV20-1 to TRBJ1-3; D ambiguous. The germline V gene has CDR1 DFQATT and CDR2 SNEGSKA (reference sequence). This CDR3 has 11 amino acids. V was clipped by 1 base and J by 4 bases, with 2 bases between them. Here the CDR3 DNA reads TGCAGTGCTAGAGTAGGAAACACCATATATTTT. Encoded protein: CSARVGNTIYF.

This chain connects TRBV28 to TRBJ2-7; no reliable D call. Germline CDR1 MDHEN, CDR2 SYDVKM. CDR3 length equals 12 residues. V was cut by 2 bases and J by 5 bases, with 7 bases left in between. CDR3 residues: CASSLLGNEQYF. The CDR3 DNA reads TGTGCCAGCAGTTTACTAGGGAACGAGCAGTACTTC.